The 5 T cell receptor beta chains presented below share a single source sample, sequenced in a study of vaccination effects on CD4 cells after COVID-19. Only in-frame clones appear in the TCRdb table, and some are missing; sequencing was by immunoSEQ multiplex PCR. The repertoire consists of some 31,000 clones, with approximately 70% occurring once and the leading ten covering about 4%. After around nine days in culture, the CD4+ T cells were isolated. No antigens are known for them. The sequencing here drew on CD4+ T cells from PBMCs cultured without peptide, taken before COVID-19 vaccination. The receptors shown here come from a human donor who received a COVID-19 vaccine.

The gene calls are TRBV29-1 and TRBJ2-6, with D unclear. V was clipped by 5 bases and J by 0 bases, with 5 bases between them. Germline CDR1 SQVTM, CDR2 ANQGSEA. The CDR3 is made up of 13 amino acids. In DNA, the CDR3 is TGCAGCGTTTCCCCCTCTGGGGCCAACGTCCTGACTTTC. Translated: CSVSPSGANVLTF.

Worth noting for this clone: The same CDR3 can be traced to other DNA sequences in this sample. The chain links TRBV5-1 to TRBJ2-6; D call uncertain. The CDR3 has 15 amino acids. The V gene lost 0 bases and the J gene lost 0 bases, with 4 bases spanning the gap. CDR1 and CDR2 (germline): SGHRS, YFSETQ. The CDR3 reads CASSLGGSGANVLTF. The CDR3 DNA reads TGCGCCAGCAGCTTGGGCGGCTCTGGGGCCAACGTCCTGACTTTC.

The chain's CDR3 is CASSPRQGPNEQFF. CDR3 sequence (DNA): TGTGCCAGCAGTCCCCGACAGGGGCCCAATGAGCAGTTCTTC. The chain uses TRBV6-2 or TRBV6-3 and TRBJ2-1; 8 bases fit TRBD1. Germline V gene data show CDR1 as MNHEY and CDR2 as SVGEGT. The CDR3 runs to 14 residues. Germline trimming cut 5 bases from V and 6 bases from J; bases unmatched to any gene: 6.

There are a few counts of this clone. V and J are TRBV3-1 (or the pseudogene TRBV3-2) and TRBJ1-1; TRBD1 matches at 10 bases. This CDR3 comprises 15 residues. Germline V lookup: CDR1 LGHDT, CDR2 YNNKEL (reference sequence). With V trimmed by 4 bases and J by 6 bases, 8 bases remained unmatched. The CDR3 DNA is TGTGCCAGCAGCCCAGGGACAGGGGATCTCGCTGAAGCTTTCTTT. This encodes CASSPGTGDLAEAFF.

The chain carries TRBV11-2 and TRBJ1-6; D not resolved. Germline V gene lookup returns CDR1 SGHAT and CDR2 FQNNGV. This CDR3 has 14 amino acids. V was cut by 1 base and J by 7 bases, with 8 bases left in between. CDR3 sequence reads: CASSLGRNNSPLHF. The CDR3 DNA reads TGTGCCAGCAGCTTAGGCAGGAACAATTCACCCCTCCACTTT.